This T cell receptor (beta chain) stems from a study of CXCR3-negative and CXCR3-positive naive CD8 T cells. Naive CD8+ T cells showed a CD45RO-CCR7+CD27+CD95- phenotype. 5' RACE that incorporated UMI labels was used to prepare the TRB cDNA libraries. TCRdb reprocessed the 5' RACE reads, with one entry per CDR3 protein and no DNA. The listing records about 4,800 distinct CDR3 sequences. The study, taken as a whole, reports: Against CXCR3-negative naive cells, CXCR3-positive naive cells showed more hydrophobic TRB CDR3s.

Of note for this clonotype: Its antigen is currently unknown.

Sequenced: naive CXCR3- CD8+ T cells from blood. Subset here: CD45RO-CCR7+CD27+CD95- naive CD8+ T cells lacking CXCR3 (TNR3-). This TCR was sampled from a human donor in good health. Some clones in this sample may be carry-over from other donors' samples.

The CDR3 sequence: CASSQAREDRETQYF. The rearrangement links TRBV23-1 to TRBJ2-5; TCRdb's D call, TRBD2, is unchecked because there is no DNA. TRBV23-1 is an ORF for which the function is uncertain. The CDR3 sequence is 15 residues long.